This TCR beta chain derives from a study of blood T cell repertoires in COVID-19. Overall study context: Samples taken during acute and convalescent COVID-19 were collected in the United States, Italy and Spain. T cells, B-cell-depleted T cells, or PBMCs supplied cDNA or gDNA.

V was cut by 2 bases and J by 0 bases, with 13 bases left in between. The CDR3 is 16 residues long. The authors' processing: By means of reference gene primer amplification, nucleated cell counts were estimated. Assay: immunoSEQ multiplex PCR; the TCRdb copy retains only in-frame clones and omits some. V and J calls and clone size are copied from that table; D and trimming were computed from the DNA. The repertoire holds 110,000 to 150,000 clones, approximately 78% seen once, with 4% to 5% in the top ten. The TCR sequence derives from an elderly woman with acute or convalescent COVID-19. Sequenced: peripheral blood. The chain combines TRBV23-1 with TRBJ1-2; D is possibly TRBD1 (6 bases). TRBV23-1 counts as an open reading frame of uncertain function. The CDR3 is CASSQTPGQTNYGYTF. CDR3 coding DNA: TGCGCCAGCAGTCAAACTCCCGGACAGACTAACTATGGCTACACCTTC.